This T cell receptor beta chain comes out of a study of blood T cell repertoires in COVID-19. This CDR3 has 15 amino acids. The germline V and J ends were trimmed by 0 bases and 0 bases, with 6 bases remaining between them. Germline assignment: CDR1 ENHRY and CDR2 SYGVKD. Original data processing: It was from reference gene primer amplification that nucleated cell counts were estimated. Assay: immunoSEQ multiplex PCR; the TCRdb copy retains only in-frame clones and omits some. The DNA gave D and trimming, while V, J and clone size come from that table. The sample holds a few hundred thousand clones, approximately 90% seen once.

Sequencing was done on a sample of peripheral blood. The chain is built from TRBV10-3 and TRBJ1-3; D unresolved. The sequence derives from a woman in her thirties or forties with acute or convalescent COVID-19. This CDR3 reads CAISESAGSGNTIYF. In nucleotides, the CDR3 is TGTGCCATCAGTGAGTCTGCGGGCTCTGGAAACACCATATATTTT.